This entry lists 4 T cell receptor beta chains sequenced from one sample in a study of cytomegalovirus exposure and HLA in healthy donors. A multiplex PCR was run with 60 Vbeta primers and 13 Jbeta primers. Clones were sequenced by immunoSEQ multiplex PCR, and TCRdb holds only the in-frame ones, with some missing. This sample has around 200,000 clones, with over 65% found just once. Sequencing was done on a sample of PBMCs. The receptor set was obtained from a woman aged 55-70 years in good health and CMV-seropositive.

This clone is a singleton in its sample. At one end the junction does not follow the germline gene, possibly because of a read error. Distinct nucleotide sequences in the sample also encode this CDR3. V gene TRBV28 combines with J gene TRBJ2-7, with a tentative D call TRBD1 (6 bases). The CDR3 has 14 residues. The germline gives CDR1 MDHEN, CDR2 SYDVKM. The CDR3 reads CASTSSDRNYEQYF. CDR3 bases: TGTGCTAGCACCTCGTCAGACAGGAACTACGAGCAGTACTTC. The variable domain in full, with the rest retrieved from reference TRBV28 and TRBJ2-7, is DVKVTQSSRYLVKRTGEKVFLECVQDMDHENMFWYRQDPGLGLRLIYFSYDVKMKEKGDIPEGYSVSREKKERFSLILESASTNQTSMYLCASTSSDRNYEQYFGPGTRLTVT.

This rearrangement joins TRBV18 to TRBJ2-7; D remains ambiguous. This CDR3 region has 13 residues. Per the germline V gene, CDR1 is KGHSH and CDR2 is LQKENI. The germline V and J ends were trimmed by 3 bases and 2 bases, with 8 bases remaining between them. This chain's CDR3 is CASSPGFTYEQYF. CDR3 DNA: TGTGCCAGCTCACCCGGGTTTACCTACGAGCAGTACTTC.

This clone showed up just a few times. The chain combines TRBV11-2 with TRBJ1-1; 8 nucleotides agree with TRBD1. Germline V gives CDR1 SGHAT, CDR2 FQNNGV. The CDR3 extends over 17 amino acids. The trim removed 4 bases at V and 0 bases at J, leaving 10 bases unmatched. The CDR3 region has the DNA TGTGCCAGCAGCTGGAGGACAGGGACGATCGTGAACACTGAAGCTTTCTTT. The encoded protein is CASSWRTGTIVNTEAFF.

This rearrangement joins TRBV5-1 to TRBJ2-1; tentatively, D is TRBD1 (5 bases). This CDR3 comprises 13 residues. Trimming removed 0 bases from V and 12 bases from J, with 13 bases in between. Per the germline V gene, CDR1 is SGHRS and CDR2 is YFSETQ. The CDR3 bases are TGCGCCAGCAGCTTGGGACAGCCCTTTTGGCAGTTCTTC. This codes for CASSLGQPFWQFF.